Following are 22 T cell receptor beta chains from one sample sequenced in a study of cytomegalovirus exposure and HLA in healthy donors. Use of 60 Vbeta and 13 Jbeta primers characterized the PCR. Measured with immunoSEQ multiplex PCR; TCRdb has only the in-frame clones, and not every one. The sample gives fewer than 200,000 clones, roughly 12% of which show up once; about 8% is in the top ten. The sequencing sample was made of PBMCs. These receptors came from a man in his fifties in good health and CMV-seropositive.

This chain joins TRBV19 and TRBJ1-2; D unresolved. This CDR3 has 16 residues. V dropped 0 bases and J dropped 0 bases, with 11 bases sitting between them. Looked up from germline, CDR1 is LNHDA and CDR2 is SQIVND (reference sequence). The CDR3 sequence: CASSIDPWLTNYGYTF. In DNA form, the CDR3 reads TGTGCCAGTAGTATAGATCCTTGGCTTACTAACTATGGCTACACCTTC.

V is TRBV19 and J is TRBJ2-1; 8 nucleotides line up with TRBD2. CDR1 is LNHDA and CDR2 is SQIVND in the germline V gene (reference sequence). J was trimmed by 7 bases and V by 3 bases; bases with no gene match: 5. This CDR3 has 14 amino acids. The CDR3, as DNA: TGTGCCAGTAGTATTACGGGGGGGGTGAATGAGCAGTTCTTC. Its protein product is CASSITGGVNEQFF.

The chain couples TRBV29-1 to TRBJ2-4; 7 bases match TRBD1. The germline V gene has CDR1 SQVTM and CDR2 ANQGSEA. The CDR3 totals 15 residues. J was trimmed by 0 bases and V by 6 bases; bases with no gene match: 8. CDR3 sequence reads: CSVLGTAKAKNIQYF. CDR3 bases: TGCAGCGTCCTAGGGACAGCCAAAGCCAAAAACATTCAGTACTTC.

This rearrangement joins TRBV2 to TRBJ2-3; 10 positions agree with TRBD2. Per germline, CDR1 SNHLY and CDR2 FYNNEI. The CDR3 loop spans 16 amino acids. V lost 3 bases to trimming and J lost 2 bases; unmatched junction nucleotides: 5. CDR3 DNA: TGTGCCAGCAGTGAGTTAGCGGGGGGCTACACAGATACGCAGTATTTT. It translates to CASSELAGGYTDTQYF.

The chain links TRBV7-2 to TRBJ2-5; D might be TRBD1 (5 bases). V dropped 5 bases and J dropped 5 bases, with 12 bases sitting between them. The CDR3 is 13 amino acids. Germline loops: CDR1 SGHTA, CDR2 FQGNSA. The CDR3 DNA reads TGTGCCAGCAGCCAAGACAGCATGGAGACCCAGTACTTC. It specifies CASSQDSMETQYF.

The chain recombines TRBV6-5 with TRBJ2-1; the match to TRBD2 covers 10 bases. This CDR3 is 14 amino acids long. Looked up from germline, CDR1 is MNHEY and CDR2 is SVGAGI. Unmatched junction bases numbered 7, after V lost 7 bases and J lost 7 bases. The CDR3: CASIGLAGVNEQFF. In DNA, the CDR3 is TGTGCCAGCATAGGCCTAGCGGGGGTAAATGAGCAGTTCTTC.

The CDR3 nucleotides read TGTGCCAGTAGTCGGGGCGGGGGGGCGAACACAGATACGCAGTATTTT. It translates to CASSRGGGANTDTQYF. The J gene is TRBJ2-3, the V gene TRBV19, with 9 bases matching TRBD2. This CDR3 has 16 amino acids. Unmatched junction bases numbered 8, after V lost 5 bases and J lost 2 bases. Per germline, CDR1 LNHDA and CDR2 SQIVND (reference sequence).

The chain carries TRBV28 and TRBJ1-6; perhaps TRBD1 as D (6 bases). The germline V gene has CDR1 MDHEN and CDR2 SYDVKM. CDR3 size: 12 residues. V dropped 8 bases and J dropped 9 bases, with 11 bases sitting between them. This CDR3 is CASGTGSSPLHF. The CDR3 bases are TGTGCCAGCGGAACAGGGTCTTCACCCCTCCACTTT.

This clone was counted between two and nine times. The V and J genes are TRBV6-5 and TRBJ1-3, with 8 positions matching TRBD1. With V trimmed by 5 bases and J by 5 bases, 8 bases remained unmatched. Germline V lookup: CDR1 MNHEY, CDR2 SVGAGI. CDR3 size: 15 residues. Written as DNA, the CDR3 is TGTGCCAGCAGTCCCGGACAGGGAGGGAGAAACACCATATATTTT. Translation gives CASSPGQGGRNTIYF.

This chain uses TRBV7-9 with TRBJ2-7, with 8 bases aligning to TRBD1. The CDR3 contains 15 residues. After removal of 5 bases from V and 2 bases from J, the junction contained 8 bases not matched to a gene. Per the germline V gene, CDR1 is SEHNR and CDR2 is FQNEAQ (reference sequence). This chain's CDR3 is CASSPSGQGAYEQYF. Here the CDR3 DNA reads TGTGCCAGCAGCCCCTCTGGACAGGGCGCCTACGAGCAGTACTTC.

This clone has just a few counts. The chain couples TRBV5-1 to TRBJ1-1, with TRBD1 identical over 7 bases. The length of the CDR3 is 14 residues. Germline CDR1 and CDR2: SGHRS and YFSETQ. V gave up 4 bases and J gave up 2 bases; unmatched junction bases: 5. The CDR3 DNA sequence: TGCGCCAGCAGCACAGGGACAGAAAACACTGAAGCTTTCTTT. Protein product: CASSTGTENTEAFF.

V and J are TRBV28 and TRBJ1-2; TRBD1 agrees at 11 bases. CDR1 and CDR2 from the germline V gene are MDHEN and SYDVKM. The CDR3 extends over 14 amino acids. The ends lost 6 bases at V and 4 bases at J; junction bases unmatched: 4. The CDR3 is CASRDRGLSYGYTF. For the CDR3, the DNA is TGTGCCAGCAGGGACAGGGGGCTAAGCTATGGCTACACCTTC.

This clone was seen only a few times. The genes are TRBV9 and TRBJ2-3; D gene uncertain. CDR1 SGDLS and CDR2 YYNGEE come from the germline V gene. V dropped 0 bases and J dropped 2 bases, with 4 bases sitting between them. CDR3 length: 13 residues. CDR3 sequence (DNA): TGTGCCAGCAGCGTAGATCTCACAGATACGCAGTATTTT. Translating it yields CASSVDLTDTQYF.

The chain employs TRBV30 and TRBJ2-1; a possible D gene is TRBD2 (5 bases). V shed 3 bases and J shed 7 bases, with 10 bases lying between them. CDR3 length: 12 residues. CDR1 is GTSNPN, CDR2 SVGIG, per germline (reference sequence). The CDR3 loop reads CAWSPDYNEQFF. CDR3 coding DNA: TGTGCCTGGAGCCCCGACTATAATGAGCAGTTCTTC.

This clone has just a few counts. This chain uses TRBV7-9 with TRBJ2-5, with TRBD2 as a possible D gene (7 bases). The CDR3 consists of 16 residues. Germline CDR1 and CDR2: SEHNR and FQNEAQ (reference sequence). Trimming took off 1 base at V and 6 bases at J, with 18 bases between the two ends. This chain's CDR3 is CASSLEGSGGGKTQYF. The CDR3, as DNA: TGTGCCAGCAGCTTAGAAGGTTCGGGGGGCGGAAAGACCCAGTACTTC. The full variable domain, its missing parts supplied by reference TRBV7-9 and TRBJ2-5, is DTGVSQNPRHKITKRGQNVTFRCDPISEHNRLYWYRQTLGQGPEFLTYFQNEAQLEKSRLLSDRFSAERPKGSFSTLEIQRTEQGDSAMYLCASSLEGSGGGKTQYFGPGTRLLVL.

The chain uses TRBV7-9 and TRBJ1-2; D remains ambiguous. V was trimmed by 1 base and J by 5 bases, leaving 17 bases between them. This CDR3 is built from 16 residues. Germline V CDR1 and CDR2: SEHNR, FQNEAQ (reference sequence). The CDR3 loop is CASSLVSATFGYGYTF. CDR3 DNA: TGTGCCAGCAGCTTAGTTTCTGCGACATTCGGATATGGCTACACCTTC.

This clone occurred once. The rearrangement links TRBV11-3 to TRBJ2-2, with 8 bases fitting TRBD1. V dropped 1 base and J dropped 4; count of bases not matched to a gene: 8. The germline gives CDR1 SGHNT, CDR2 YENEEA. The length of the CDR3 is 17 residues. CDR3 protein: CASSLVGRGRGTGELFF. As DNA, the CDR3 is TGTGCCAGCAGCTTAGTGGGCAGGGGGCGCGGCACCGGGGAGCTGTTTTTT.

The chain carries TRBV7-9 and TRBJ2-3; TRBD2 might be the D (6 bases). The CDR3 is 14 residues long. With 11 bases removed from V and 2 bases from J, the gap between germline ends came to 17 bases. Germline V gives CDR1 SEHNR, CDR2 FQNEAQ (reference sequence). Here the CDR3 DNA reads TGTGCCTCCAGTAGCGGCACCTACACAGATACGCAGTATTTT. Residues: CASSSGTYTDTQYF.

The chain joins TRBV10-3 to TRBJ1-1, with D possibly being TRBD1 (6 bases). The V and J ends lost 3 bases and 5 bases respectively, with 22 bases between them. Germline V gene sequence: CDR1 ENHRY, CDR2 SYGVKD. The CDR3 contains 17 residues. Here the CDR3 DNA reads TGTGCCATCAGTGATTCCCGGGGGGGCGACGGGCAAACTGAAGCTTTCTTT. Its translation: CAISDSRGGDGQTEAFF.

This clone came up a few times. The rearrangement links TRBV30 to TRBJ2-1; 10 bases align to TRBD2. The junction had 11 bases not matched to a gene; V was cut back by 5 bases and J by 4 bases. This CDR3 contains 16 residues. CDR1 is GTSNPN, CDR2 SVGIG, per germline (reference sequence). The CDR3 DNA sequence: TGTGCCTGGCGGGACTCTAGCGGGAGAATTTACAATGAGCAGTTCTTC. Protein: CAWRDSSGRIYNEQFF.

The rearrangement joins TRBV19 to TRBJ1-5, with D perhaps matching TRBD1 (5 bases). V was pared by 4 bases and J by 6 bases, with 16 bases between. The length of the CDR3 is 15 residues. Looked up from germline, CDR1 is LNHDA and CDR2 is SQIVND (reference sequence). Here the CDR3 reads CASSTMGLSPQPQHF. The CDR3 region has the DNA TGTGCCAGTAGTACTATGGGACTGTCGCCTCAGCCCCAGCATTTT.

The chain recombines TRBV19 with TRBJ1-1, with D perhaps TRBD1 (5 bases). Trimming took off 7 bases at V and 3 bases at J, with 15 bases between the two ends. Germline V gives CDR1 LNHDA, CDR2 SQIVND (reference sequence). The CDR3 is made up of 14 amino acids. DNA of the CDR3: TGTGCCAGTACTGGGGGTGGAGGGGACACTGAAGCTTTCTTT. It codes for CASTGGGGDTEAFF.